What follows describes a single TCR beta chain. Its target antigen remains unknown. No much larger clone exists at a distance of one base, and base qualities are not known. These data originate in a study of cytomegalovirus exposure and HLA in healthy donors (dated by TCRdb to 2015 to 2018). About the investigation overall: An earlier analysis of roughly 630 of the donors reported about 250 Gb of sequence data and 100 million to 130 million unique TCR beta sequences from some 180 million T cells. Class I and class II HLA loci were covered by the typing at four-digit resolution. Alongside the repertoire data, information on donor age, sex, ethnicity and CMV serostatus was compiled. A later genetic analysis took genome-wide SNP genotypes for 398 of the 666 donors and used that subset as a discovery cohort. High-throughput TCR immunosequencing, statistical association of individual TCRs with disease status, and machine learning were combined to predict cytomegalovirus infection status. Because of strong linkage in the cohort, roughly five DR-DQ haplotypes were treated as single units for association and clustering. A later analysis re-examined previously published TCR beta repertoires from 500 to 700 donors and added high-resolution HLA genotyping to investigate patterns of TCR occurrence. On average, about 240,000 unique TCR beta nucleotide sequences were sequenced per donor among a few hundred genotyped donors of the cohort, with roughly 18% of those sequences being non-productive. An earlier analysis of approximately 500 of the donors applied high-throughput TCR beta sequencing to assess whether each TCR beta V gene segment acted as functional or pseudogenic. The number of donors typed differed by locus, with roughly 620-630 for A, B, C, DRB1 and DQB1, about 500 for DQA1, 600 to 610 for DPA1, and roughly 450 for DPB1. In addition to the first cohort of 666 subjects, a separate validation cohort of some 120 different subjects was used. All discovery cohort repertoires had been generated on a single sequencing platform. An early release covering roughly 600 HLA-typed donors comprised about 290 gigabases of sequencing data and 65 million to 100 million unique TCR sequences. The aim of the study was to test whether cataloging public T cell receptors could identify signatures of past pathogen exposure. Rather than using new phenotypic data, the later analysis identified candidate immune exposures from TCR beta sequences and from how often those sequences occurred across donors. Of the 300 to 500 genotyped donors, roughly 80% were placed in the genetic ancestry cluster associated with self-reported Caucasian donors. Using immunosequencing, the study profiled T cell repertoires from approximately 700 subjects and related those repertoires to cytomegalovirus serostatus.

Receptor amplification or capture employed the immunoSEQ multiplex PCR assay. For the multiplex PCR, a mixture combining 60 forward primers for TCR Vbeta segments and 13 reverse primers for TCR Jbeta segments was used. A multiplex PCR assay on genomic DNA amplified the CDR3 region of rearranged TCR beta genes. The amplified TCR beta libraries were sequenced on the Illumina HiSeq System as 87-base-pair reads. The study's processing was this. Across the 500 to 850 repertoires, a later analysis counted around 80 million unique TCR beta chains, roughly 11 million of which were shared by at least two donors. A nearest-neighbor algorithm error-corrected the raw reads and collapsed the reads into unique sequences, merging closely related sequences to remove PCR and sequencing errors. Alignment of CDR3 sequences to IMGT reference sequences was used to assign V, D and J gene segments. Each retained sequence needed at least a six-nucleotide match to both a V gene segment and a J gene segment. Rearrangements were called productive when the CDR3 lacked stop codons and stayed in frame with V and J; all others were non-productive. CDR3 was defined according to IMGT convention as the region running from the second conserved V-encoded cysteine to the conserved J-encoded phenylalanine. The earlier analysis of about 620 of the donors excluded sequences that lacked an unambiguous match to a single V gene segment. An earlier analysis of 587 of the donors called V segments functional above 56.7% productive rearrangements and segregating when the between-donor standard deviation exceeded 5%. To diagnose cytomegalovirus status from the catalog of TCR beta chain sequences, a statistical classification framework was built. In a later analysis, V and J genes were assigned by comparing TCR nucleotide sequences against IMGT/GENE-DB human TR gene sequences. A later analysis assigned CDR3 sequences and most-parsimonious VDJ recombination scenarios with the TCRdist pipeline. In a later analysis, each TCR beta chain was defined by its CDR3 amino acid sequence together with its V-gene family, and reads without a unique V-gene family were excluded. As a way to deal with suspected cross-contamination and a sequencing artifact, a later analysis dropped more than 500 nucleotide sequences that were highly shared and had low generation probability. A later analysis calculated a clonal expansion index for each public chain from normalized within-repertoire ranks of inferred template counts. In a later analysis, generation probabilities were computed using a VDJ recombination model fitted to out-of-frame rearrangements, and the results were checked against IGoR. In a later analysis, TCR-TCR, TCR-HLA and TCR-CMV co-occurrence was scored with hypergeometric tests, and a repertoire-size bias correction was applied to TCR pairs. A later analysis estimated false discovery rates by permuting HLA or CMV assignments 20 times. A later analysis grouped co-occurring TCRs with DBSCAN, adding TCRdist sequence similarity when clustering within HLA-allele-positive subsets. Co-occurrence clustering excluded repertoires with fewer than 30,000 or more than 120,000 public chains, plus five with anomalous nucleotide sharing. Here the immuneACCESS table is served through TCRdb, limited to in-frame sequences with V and J called. Missing clones are a known gap in these copies; in checked studies unresolved V genes cover under half, and the rest lacks a known reason. The DNA gave D and trimming, while V, J and clone size come from that table. The sample yields fewer than 140,000 clones; around 82% were counted once. Of the sample, less than 2% falls within the top ten clones.

General findings and caveats noted by the study authors: Immune exposure information for the cohort was limited to CMV serostatus. Because counts were too low, about 17 rarely observed V segments, including chromosome 9 orphons, were excluded from the earlier analysis of roughly 580 of the donors. Most TCR sequences were seen in very few donors, while some public TCRs were found in many individuals. In a later genetic analysis, a missense DCLRE1C variant was associated with V-gene and J-gene trimming of TCR beta chains, and the association was replicated in an independent cohort. An earlier analysis of around 540 of the donors showed that most TCR beta V segments appeared in productive rearrangements either about 87% or about 30% of the time, which broadly matched IMGT annotations. According to a later analysis, most CMV-associated TCR beta chains appeared to be HLA-restricted, and the HLA associations seemed to be driven largely by CMV exposure. In a later analysis, several top co-occurrence clusters were reported to appear linked to parvovirus B19, influenza, CMV and Epstein-Barr virus. HLA typing was unavailable for some donors at each locus, so association tests used only the typed subset. In a later analysis, HLA-associated TCR beta chains showed more clonal expansion and lower generation probabilities than non-associated chains that were equally common. The study listed around 160 TCR beta chains as associated with cytomegalovirus. In a later genetic analysis, fewer N-insertions in productive TCRs were reported among donors in an Asian-associated ancestry cluster than the approximately 710-donor mean. Correlated functional status among segregating V segments might be attributable to linkage disequilibrium, but an unknown experimental factor could not be ruled out. When HLA alleles, especially DR and DQ, strongly co-occurred, TCR associations were difficult to assign to individual alleles. A few of the identified cytomegalovirus-associated TCR beta chains were confirmed in vitro to be specific for cytomegalovirus antigens. This cohort had only TCR beta chains sequenced, and the lack of alpha or paired-chain data limited which features could be detected. The classifier was reported to diagnose cytomegalovirus status with high specificity and sensitivity in both the original cohort and the validation cohort. A further reported finding was that TCR beta sequences accurately predicted the HLA-A and HLA-B alleles for most subjects in the first cohort. The presence/absence analyses assumed that sequencing depth was roughly uniform across donors, and that assumption may not be true. The authors suggested that the approach could potentially be generalized to other disease states and immunological phenotypes. According to a later analysis, TCR association rates differed among HLA loci, with DRB1 alleles showing the most associated TCRs and HLA-C alleles showing the fewest. Specific HLA alleles were associated with 15,000 to 20,000 TCR beta sequences at a false discovery rate of 0.05 in a later analysis. A cluster of highly shared sequence variants was judged likely to be a technical artifact of the sequencing pipeline.

In total, approximately 690 healthy bone marrow donors made up the cohort. Cohort members were all nominally healthy when sampled, although unrecorded immune exposures were likely present. The donor tested CMV seronegative, placing the donor among the 350 or so seronegative members of the cohort. A peripheral blood sample was collected from each donor, and TCR beta sequencing was performed on peripheral blood mononuclear cells. Genomic DNA was extracted from the blood cell samples with the Qiagen DNeasy Blood Extraction Kit. The clonotype comes from a man aged 50 to 60 in good health and CMV-seronegative. Sequencing was carried out using PBMCs.

The DNA reads as follows: TGTGCCAGCCCTCGGGAGGGTAGCAATCAGCCCCAGCATTTT. It codes for CASPREGSNQPQHF. Recombination linked TRBV6-5 to TRBJ1-5; no D gene is confidently identified. From a lookup of the germline V gene, CDR1 and CDR2 are MNHEY and SVGAGI. CDR3 length: 14 amino acids, cysteine to phenylalanine. Only the CDR3 DNA is retained, 42 bases long and in frame from the first base. V loses 8 bases of germline sequence and J loses 0 bases, and the interval between the two ends is 11 bases.